A single sample gave rise to the 18 T cell receptor beta chains below, sequenced in a study of T cells in Graves' hyperthyroidism and ophthalmopathy. Researchers amplified the TCR beta CDR3 regions from RNA transcripts. The HTBI primer set drove a first-round RT-PCR of the TCR CDR3. TCRdb re-analysed the multiplex PCR reads in MiXCR, keeping a single row per CDR3 protein. The sample holds hundreds of thousands of distinct CDR3 sequences, 15% to 20% seen once. Sequences were obtained from blood. Receptor source: a woman between 50 and 59 years old with Graves' hyperthyroidism that later progressed to Graves' ophthalmopathy.

The CDR3 sequence: CASRYLGTQGHTGELFF. CDR3 in DNA: TGTGCCAGCCGATACCTTGGGACACAGGGGCACACCGGGGAGCTGTTTTTT. The chain is built from TRBV6-1 and TRBJ2-2; 7 positions agree with TRBD1. Germline V CDR1 and CDR2: MNHNS, SASEGT. There are 17 residues in the CDR3. The trim removed 8 bases at V and 3 bases at J, leaving 15 bases unmatched.

The chain recombines TRBV5-1 with TRBJ1-2; 7 nucleotides line up with TRBD1. Germline CDR1 reads SGHRS; CDR2 reads YFSETQ. The V gene end was trimmed by 5 bases and the J gene end by 4 bases; junction bases not matched to a gene: 5. This CDR3 is 13 amino acids long. The CDR3 nucleotides are TGCGCCAGCAGGGGGGACAGCCTCTATGGCTACACCTTC. Its protein is CASRGDSLYGYTF.

This chain joins TRBV9 and TRBJ2-1; a possible D gene is TRBD1 (5 bases). The V gene's germline CDR1 is SGDLS and CDR2 YYNGEE. Trimming shortened V by 2 bases and J by 1 base, and 10 bases separated the two germline ends. The CDR3 sequence is 15 residues long. The CDR3 sequence is CASSVDSYSYNEQFF. As DNA, the CDR3 is TGTGCCAGCAGCGTCGACAGTTATTCCTACAATGAGCAGTTCTTC.

In this sample, this clonotype turned up a few times. The rearrangement links TRBV19 to TRBJ2-7, with D perhaps assigned TRBD1 or TRBD2 (5 bases each). V lost 3 bases to trimming and J lost 3 bases, with 12 bases between them. This CDR3 has 14 residues. Germline V lookup: CDR1 LNHDA, CDR2 SQIVND (reference sequence). CDR3 DNA sequence: TGTGCCAGTAGTATCCGGGACGGAGTCTACGAGCAGTACTTC. Translation: CASSIRDGVYEQYF. Variable domain in full (rest from reference TRBV19 and TRBJ2-7): DGGITQSPKYLFRKEGQNVTLSCEQNLNHDAMYWYRQDPGQGLRLIYYSQIVNDFQKGDIAEGYSVSREKKESFPLTVTSAQKNPTAFYLCASSIRDGVYEQYFGPGTRLTVT.

This clonotype has ten or more counts. The rearrangement joins TRBV2 to TRBJ1-1, with D uncertain. CDR1 and CDR2 from the germline V gene are SNHLY and FYNNEI. The CDR3 extends over 12 amino acids. V shed 9 bases and J shed 4 bases, with 12 bases lying between them. DNA of the CDR3: TGTGCCAGTGGACGACTTGGCACTGAAGCTTTCTTT. Translated, it gives CASGRLGTEAFF.

The gene calls are TRBV7-9 and TRBJ2-3, with D possibly TRBD1 on 6 matching bases. V was trimmed by 0 bases and J by 4 bases, leaving 17 bases between them. This CDR3 comprises 17 residues. CDR1 and CDR2 (germline): SEHNR, FQNEAQ (reference sequence). The CDR3 protein is CASSLAQAGAAPDTQYF. CDR3 nucleotide sequence: TGTGCCAGCAGCTTAGCCCAGGCAGGGGCTGCCCCAGATACGCAGTATTTT.

With respect to this clonotype: The CDR3 does not close with the conserved phenylalanine or tryptophan, likely indicating a read error. The chain combines TRBV27 with TRBJ2-6, with 9 bases aligning to TRBD1. Per the germline V gene, CDR1 is MNHEY and CDR2 is SMNVEV (reference sequence). Trimming at V came to 5 bases and at J to 4 bases, leaving 9 bases not matched to a gene. The CDR3 sequence is 17 residues long. The CDR3 protein is CASSPGTGSSGANVLTC. The CDR3 DNA reads as TGTGCCAGCAGTCCCGGGACAGGGTCCTCAGGGGCCAACGTCCTGACTTGC.

This clonotype appeared many times. V gene TRBV20-1 combines with J gene TRBJ2-5; the D call may be TRBD1 or TRBD2 (5 bases each). V gave up 5 bases and J gave up 0 bases, with 19 bases separating them. Germline CDR1 is DFQATT and CDR2 is SNEGSKA (reference sequence). The CDR3 loop spans 16 amino acids. The CDR3 DNA is TGCAGTGCTCGACCCCGGGGCAGGGCGTACCAAGAGACCCAGTACTTC. It encodes CSARPRGRAYQETQYF.

This chain connects TRBV11-3 to TRBJ2-2; D perhaps matches TRBD2 (6 bases). The CDR3 length is 14 residues. Germline CDR1 reads SGHNT; CDR2 reads YENEEA. The V end was cut by 2 bases, the J end by 7 bases, with 11 bases between. CDR3 protein: CASSLRDWDGELFF. DNA of the CDR3: TGTGCCAGCAGCTTACGGGACTGGGACGGGGAGCTGTTTTTT.

This clonotype was observed many times. This chain connects TRBV20-1 to TRBJ1-2, with TRBD1 as a possible D gene (5 bases). This CDR3 spans 15 amino acids. V lost 3 bases and J 2 bases, leaving 16 bases between the germline ends. Germline lookup yields CDR1 DFQATT and CDR2 SNEGSKA (reference sequence). The CDR3 sequence is CSARPTGGANYGYTF. CDR3 DNA: TGCAGTGCTAGGCCTACAGGAGGGGCGAACTATGGCTACACCTTC.

At least ten counts were recorded for this clonotype. This sequence joins TRBV12-3 or TRBV12-4 and TRBJ1-2, with 8 bases that match TRBD1. V was clipped by 5 bases and J by 4 bases; unmatched bases: 6. The CDR3 extends over 14 amino acids. This CDR3 is CASSRQGHRYGYTF. The CDR3 nucleotides read TGTGCCAGCAGTCGACAGGGGCACCGCTATGGCTACACCTTC.

The chain combines TRBV7-9 with TRBJ2-1; 9 nucleotides align to TRBD1. Per germline, CDR1 SEHNR and CDR2 FQNEAQ (reference sequence). J was trimmed by 6 bases and V by 1 base; bases with no gene match: 7. The CDR3 consists of 16 residues. CDR3 loop: CASSLVGQGFVNEQFF. As DNA, the CDR3 is TGTGCCAGCAGCTTAGTGGGACAGGGATTTGTCAATGAGCAGTTCTTC. The full variable domain, in which reference TRBV7-9 and TRBJ2-1 provide the parts outside the CDR3, is DTGVSQNPRHKITKRGQNVTFRCDPISEHNRLYWYRQTLGQGPEFLTYFQNEAQLEKSRLLSDRFSAERPKGSFSTLEIQRTEQGDSAMYLCASSLVGQGFVNEQFFGPGTRLTVL.

Details on this clonotype: A much more abundant neighbour one base away suggests this may be a read error. This chain uses TRBV2 with TRBJ1-5, with TRBD1 matching 7 bases. V trimming: 7 bases; J trimming: 5 bases; junction bases outside the gene matches: 8. This CDR3 contains 14 residues. The V gene's germline CDR1 is SNHLY and CDR2 FYNNEI. CDR3 DNA sequence: TGTGCCAGCAACCAACAGGGGAGGGATCAGCCCCAGCATTTT. It is translated as CASNQQGRDQPQHF.

This clonotype was recorded many times. The chain uses TRBV2 and TRBJ1-1; no reliable D call. CDR1 and CDR2 from the germline V gene are SNHLY and FYNNEI. The CDR3 is made up of 14 amino acids. Trimming pared 6 bases from V and 0 bases from J, leaving 11 bases between. The CDR3 is CASRPGRMNTEAFF. The CDR3 nucleotides are TGTGCCAGCAGGCCGGGCCGCATGAACACTGAAGCTTTCTTT.

This clonotype was recorded many times. The chain combines TRBV7-9 with TRBJ1-1; the D gene is possibly TRBD1 (6 bases). The CDR3 is 15 residues long. The germline V and J ends were trimmed by 5 bases and 0 bases, with 13 bases remaining between them. Germline lookup yields CDR1 SEHNR and CDR2 FQNEAQ (reference sequence). In DNA form, the CDR3 reads TGTGCCAGCAGCAAACAGGGTCACATGAACACTGAAGCTTTCTTT. It yields the protein CASSKQGHMNTEAFF.

Concerning this clonotype: Germline and junction disagree at one end, which may indicate a read error. The rearrangement uses TRBV30 and TRBJ1-2; no reliable D call. The CDR3 contains 12 residues. The germline gives CDR1 GTSNPN, CDR2 SVGIG (reference sequence). CDR3 bases: TGTGCCTGGAGTGTACTTGGCTATGGCTACGCCTTC. This translates into CAWSVLGYGYAF.

This chain joins TRBV13 and TRBJ2-7, with 13 positions matching TRBD2. Trimming removed 5 bases from V and 2 bases from J; junction bases left unmatched: 6. Germline V lookup: CDR1 PRHDT, CDR2 FYEKMQ (reference sequence). The CDR3 consists of 16 residues. The CDR3 region is CASSGWTSGGTYEQYF. The CDR3 region has the DNA TGTGCCAGCAGCGGGTGGACTAGCGGGGGTACCTACGAGCAGTACTTC. Full variable domain (outside the CDR3, taken from reference TRBV13 and TRBJ2-7): AAGVIQSPRHLIKEKRETATLKCYPIPRHDTVYWYQQGPGQDPQFLISFYEKMQSDKGSIPDRFSAQQFSDYHSELNMSSLELGDSALYFCASSGWTSGGTYEQYFGPGTRLTVT.

This clonotype has a handful of counts. V usage is TRBV4-1 and J usage is TRBJ1-5; 7 bases fit TRBD1. J gave up 0 bases and V 4 bases, and 9 bases lay outside the gene matches. The CDR3 is made up of 17 amino acids. The germline V gene has CDR1 MGHRA and CDR2 YSYEKL. CDR3: CASSPFGQVNSNQPQHF. The DNA of the CDR3 is TGCGCCAGCAGCCCCTTCGGACAGGTAAATAGCAATCAGCCCCAGCATTTT.